This record covers a single T cell receptor (beta chain). One Seattle source followed patients from active infection through their disease course. The data are from a study of blood T cell repertoires in COVID-19. About the study: Nucleic acid was either cDNA or gDNA, and it came from T cells, B-cell-depleted T cells, or PBMCs.

Sequencing was performed with immunoSEQ multiplex PCR; in TCRdb, only in-frame clones are kept and a portion is missing. The sample contains around 400,000 clones, approximately 87% of which appear only once. The CDR3 extends over 16 amino acids. Germline-derived CDR1 and CDR2 are LNHNV and YYDKDF (reference sequence). Trimming removed 0 bases at V and 4 bases at J, with 15 bases between. Sequenced material: peripheral blood. This chain uses TRBV15 with TRBJ1-2; D possibly corresponds to TRBD1 (6 bases). The sequence derives from a woman aged 55-69 years with COVID-19, enrolled during active disease. The CDR3 region has the DNA TGTGCCACCAGCAGAGATGGGGGCGTGCTGGCCTATGGCTACACCTTC. Translated, it gives CATSRDGGVLAYGYTF.